The 15 T cell receptor beta chains below all came from one sample that was sequenced in a study of T cell responses to AZD1222 COVID-19 vaccine. Using immunoSEQ multiplex PCR, the repertoire was profiled, and TCRdb retains in-frame clones only, with some absent. The table records about 150,000 clones, 90% of them present only once. The specimen comprised peripheral blood, sampled 28 days after the second AZD1222 dose. These receptor sequences come from an adult who received the AZD1222 COVID-19 vaccine.

This clone has just one count. The gene calls are TRBV19 and TRBJ2-3; 11 bases agree with TRBD1. Per the germline V gene, CDR1 is LNHDA and CDR2 is SQIVND (reference sequence). V lost 10 bases and J lost 8; bases outside the gene matches: 8. The CDR3 runs 13 residues. CDR3 sequence reads: CATRTGGLGTQYF. CDR3 in DNA: TGTGCCACCCGGACAGGGGGCTTGGGTACGCAGTATTTT.

This clone was counted between two and nine times. CDR3 protein: CASSIRPLSRVGQPQHF. CDR3 nucleotides: TGTGCCAGTAGTATTCGTCCCCTGAGCAGGGTCGGTCAGCCCCAGCATTTT. V and J are TRBV19 and TRBJ1-5; TRBD1 is a possible D gene (5 bases). This CDR3 is 17 amino acids long. Trimming left V 3 bases short and J 6 bases short, with 21 bases between. CDR1 LNHDA and CDR2 SQIVND come from the germline V gene (reference sequence).

This chain connects TRBV15 to TRBJ2-1; 7 nucleotides match TRBD2. The length of the CDR3 is 16 residues. V was pared by 3 bases and J by 5 bases, with 10 bases of the junction left unmatched. The V gene's germline CDR1 is LNHNV and CDR2 YYDKDF (reference sequence). CDR3 in amino acids: CATSRLLAYVDNEQFF. CDR3 sequence (DNA): TGTGCCACCAGCAGGCTACTAGCGTACGTCGACAATGAGCAGTTCTTC.

This sequence joins TRBV27 and TRBJ1-1; 7 bases match TRBD1. Germline V gene sequence: CDR1 MNHEY, CDR2 SMNVEV (reference sequence). Trimming took 3 bases from V and 2 from J; bases not matched to a gene: 6. The CDR3 is 15 residues long. This chain's CDR3 is CASSFVGGENTEAFF. The CDR3 region has the DNA TGTGCCAGCAGTTTTGTAGGGGGCGAAAACACTGAAGCTTTCTTT.

The rearrangement uses TRBV6-6 and TRBJ2-7; TRBD1 agrees at 7 bases. The CDR3 is 16 amino acids. The junction had 11 bases not matched to a gene; V was cut back by 4 bases and J by 2 bases. Germline CDR1 reads MNHNY; CDR2 reads SVGAGI (reference sequence). As DNA, the CDR3 is TGTGCCAGCAGTTCCACTTTTTCGGGACAGACCTACGAGCAGTACTTC. The encoded protein is CASSSTFSGQTYEQYF.

The chain employs TRBV19 and TRBJ1-2; no clear D. There are 12 residues in the CDR3. Germline loops: CDR1 LNHDA, CDR2 SQIVND (reference sequence). Trimming removed 5 bases from V and 2 bases from J, with 6 bases in between. The CDR3 nucleotides are TGTGCCAGTAGTTCCAGGAACTATGGCTACACCTTC. Its translation is CASSSRNYGYTF.

This chain links TRBV2 with TRBJ1-2; 10 bases map to TRBD1. V shed 5 bases and J 8 bases; nucleotides not matched to a gene: 8. This CDR3 is built from 14 residues. Germline lookup yields CDR1 SNHLY and CDR2 FYNNEI. The CDR3 spells CASSRDRGKEGYTF. In DNA, the CDR3 is TGTGCCAGCAGTAGGGACAGGGGAAAAGAGGGCTACACCTTC.

CDR3 sequence (DNA): TGTGCCATCAGTGCGGCCGGGGGCTATGGCTACACCTTC. Its translation: CAISAAGGYGYTF. The genes are TRBV10-3 and TRBJ1-2; D might be TRBD1 (5 bases). Germline V lookup: CDR1 ENHRY, CDR2 SYGVKD. This CDR3 has 13 amino acids. The V and J ends lost 4 bases and 4 bases respectively, with 10 bases between them.

The rearrangement links TRBV9 to TRBJ2-1; D not certain. With 0 bases removed from V and 10 bases from J, the gap between germline ends came to 11 bases. Germline V CDR1 and CDR2: SGDLS, YYNGEE. The CDR3 is 13 residues long. This CDR3 reads CASSVGVPTEQFF. The CDR3 DNA is TGTGCCAGCAGCGTAGGTGTCCCGACCGAGCAGTTCTTC.

The gene calls are TRBV6-6 and TRBJ2-7; D ambiguous. Trimming removed 6 bases at V and 2 bases at J, with 14 bases between. The germline CDR1 and CDR2 sequences are MNHNY and SVGAGI (reference sequence). The CDR3 length is 14 residues. As DNA, the CDR3 is TGTGCCAGCAGCTGGACGGAAGCCACCTACGAGCAGTACTTC. Amino acid sequence: CASSWTEATYEQYF.

This chain uses TRBV5-1 with TRBJ1-2, with TRBD1 matching 12 bases. This CDR3 is 16 amino acids long. V was clipped by 3 bases and J by 7 bases; unmatched bases: 10. CDR1 and CDR2 from the germline V gene are SGHRS and YFSETQ. CDR3 residues: CASSYGTGGFGSGYTF. Here the CDR3 DNA reads TGCGCCAGCAGCTATGGGACAGGGGGCTTTGGGAGTGGCTACACCTTC.

V is TRBV29-1 and J is TRBJ2-7; D is ambiguous. The germline V and J ends were trimmed by 0 bases and 5 bases, with 5 bases remaining between them. Germline CDR1 and CDR2: SQVTM and ANQGSEA. CDR3 size: 11 residues. As DNA, the CDR3 is TGCAGCGTTGAAGAGTCCCACGAGCAGTACTTC. This encodes CSVEESHEQYF.

The chain couples TRBV3-1 (or the pseudogene TRBV3-2) to TRBJ2-3, with D unclear. The V gene's germline CDR1 is LGHDT and CDR2 YNNKEL (reference sequence). V lost 4 bases and J lost 1, with 15 bases in between. CDR3 size: 16 residues. In nucleotides, the CDR3 is TGTGCCAGCAGCCCTCGGGTGGTTTCGGGCACAGATACGCAGTATTTT. Translation gives CASSPRVVSGTDTQYF.

The chain carries TRBV18 and TRBJ2-2; weak D call: TRBD2 (6 bases). Germline V CDR1 and CDR2: KGHSH, LQKENI. V was clipped by 8 bases and J by 1 base, with 11 bases between them. The CDR3 has 14 residues. The CDR3 nucleotides are TGTGCCAGCCTCGGGAGCCAGAACACCGGGGAGCTGTTTTTT. Translated, it gives CASLGSQNTGELFF.

The chain uses TRBV13 and TRBJ1-2, with TRBD1 matching over 7 bases. The CDR3 covers 14 residues. Germline V gene data show CDR1 as PRHDT and CDR2 as FYEKMQ (reference sequence). V lost 4 bases, J lost 8 bases, and 10 bases stayed unmatched. Written as DNA, the CDR3 is TGTGCCAGCAGCTCTATTACAGGGGTATTCGGCTACACCTTC. Its protein product is CASSSITGVFGYTF.